The rows below give T cell receptor beta chains drawn from one sample of a study of blood T cells in healthy people across ages. TCRdb reprocessed the 5' RACE reads with MiXCR, giving one entry per CDR3 protein. The sample consists of some 860,000 distinct CDR3 sequences, more than 50% of them appearing once. The sequenced material came from blood. These receptors all come from a man in his forties in good health. The CDR3 runs from the conserved cysteine through the conserved F or W. A D gene is named only where the DNA matches it firmly. Expanded clones get a size class; other rows say once, few or many, or leave the size out.

D gene	J gene	V gene	clone size	CDR3 DNA	CDR3 protein
.	TRBJ2-1	TRBV24-1	.	TGTGCCACCAGCGAGCCATTAAATGAGCAGTTCTTC	CATSEPLNEQFF
.	TRBJ1-2	TRBV12-3/TRBV12-4	.	TGTGCCAGCAGTTTACTTACAAATTATGGCTACACCTTC	CASSLLTNYGYTF
.	TRBJ2-7	TRBV5-1	.	TGCGCCAGCAGCGATGCCGAAGGGTACGAGCAGTACTTC	CASSDAEGYEQYF
TRBD1	TRBJ2-5	TRBV6-6	.	TGTGCCAGCAGTTGGAGAGGACAGGGAGGAGAGACCCAGTACTTC	CASSWRGQGGETQYF
.	TRBJ1-5	TRBV6-1	.	TGTGCCAGCAGTGCGGCTAGGGGCTCCGGTCAGCCCCAGCATTTT	CASSAARGSGQPQHF
.	TRBJ2-1	TRBV20-1	.	TGCAGTGCTAGTCCGGGGAGGTATGAGCAGTTCTTC	CSASPGRYEQFF
.	TRBJ2-1	TRBV7-2	once	TGTGCCAGCACGGGTTCGGATGAGCAGTTCTTC	CASTGSDEQFF
TRBD2	TRBJ2-7	TRBV7-2	.	TGTGCCAGCAGCTCTGGGGGACTAACCTACGAGCAGTACTTC	CASSSGGLTYEQYF
.	TRBJ2-7	TRBV27	.	TGTGCCAGCAGTATCTCATGGGGGGGGCGGGAGCAGTACTTC	CASSISWGGREQYF
.	TRBJ1-2	TRBV20-1	.	TGCAGTGCTACGCCCCCGCGTGGGGCCGACTATGGCTACACCTTC	CSATPPRGADYGYTF
TRBD1	TRBJ1-1	TRBV19	.	TGTGCCAGTAGTGGGACAGTAAACACTGAAGCTTTCTTT	CASSGTVNTEAFF
.	TRBJ2-7	TRBV11-3	once	TGTGCCAGCAGCTTCGCCGGGACGTTCCGAGGCGACGAGCAGTACTTC	CASSFAGTFRGDEQYF
TRBD2	TRBJ2-7	TRBV11-3	once	TGTACCAGCAGCCCTCTGGGGGGAGGGTCCTACGAGCAGTACTTC	CTSSPLGGGSYEQYF
TRBD1	TRBJ2-6	TRBV7-2	few	TGTGCCAGCAGCTTGGACAGGGGGCGGTCTGGGGCCAACGTCCTGACTTTC	CASSLDRGRSGANVLTF
.	TRBJ2-1	TRBV20-1	.	TGCAGTGCTAGAAACCCCACTCCTGCAAATGAGCAGTTCTTC	CSARNPTPANEQFF
.	TRBJ1-2	TRBV29-1	few	TGCAGCGTACAAAAGGGGGACTATGGCTACACCTTC	CSVQKGDYGYTF
.	TRBJ1-6	TRBV6-6	.	TGTGCCAGCAGTTGCCGGGATCGGGTGGATTCACCCCTCCACTTT	CASSCRDRVDSPLHF
.	TRBJ2-1	TRBV20-1	.	TGCAGTGCTCCCCCCGGGGGCACCTACAATGAGCAGTTCTTC	CSAPPGGTYNEQFF
TRBD2	TRBJ2-1	TRBV12-3/TRBV12-4	few	TGTGCCAGCAGCCGACTAGCGGGAGATATAAATGAGCAGTTCTTC	CASSRLAGDINEQFF
TRBD1	TRBJ1-5	TRBV28	few	TGTGCCAGCAGTTCGTACAGGGGGCAGAGGGGCAATCAGCCCCAGCATTTT	CASSSYRGQRGNQPQHF
.	TRBJ2-7	TRBV5-1	.	TGCGCCAGCAGCTTGGATCAGACCTCCTACGAGCAGTACTTC	CASSLDQTSYEQYF
.	TRBJ1-1	TRBV24-1	few	TGTGCCACCAGTGATCCAGGTGGCGCTGAAGCTTTCTTT	CATSDPGGAEAFF
TRBD2	TRBJ2-3	TRBV29-1	.	TGCAGCGTTGAAGGGACTAGCGGGGGGCGAGATACGCAGTATTTT	CSVEGTSGGRDTQYF
TRBD2	TRBJ2-7	TRBV5-1	.	TGCGCCAGCAGCTTGGCACTGGCTAGCGGCATCTACGAGCAGTACTTC	CASSLALASGIYEQYF
.	TRBJ2-5	TRBV7-9	.	TGTGCCAGCAGGAATTCGGGACTCCAAGAGACCCAGTACTTC	CASRNSGLQETQYF
.	TRBJ2-6	TRBV5-1	.	TGCGCCAGCAGCTTATATAAGGGGAACCCTCTGGGGGCCAACGTCCTGACTTTC	CASSLYKGNPLGANVLTF
TRBD2	TRBJ2-3	TRBV20-1	.	TGCAGTGCTAGCGGGCTAGCGGGGGGGGCAGATACGCAGTATTTT	CSASGLAGGADTQYF
.	TRBJ2-1	TRBV7-9	.	TGTGCCAGCACCTTCCTGGTAGGGCGATACAATGAGCAGTTCTTC	CASTFLVGRYNEQFF
.	TRBJ2-7	TRBV27	.	TGTGCCAGCAGCCCCTCGACCGGGGACGAATTCTACGAGCAGTACTTC	CASSPSTGDEFYEQYF
TRBD2	TRBJ2-5	TRBV6-5	few	TGTACCAGCAGTTACTCGACCGGGGGGACCCCCGGGGAGACCCAGTACTTC	CTSSYSTGGTPGETQYF
TRBD1	TRBJ2-7	TRBV7-9	.	TGTGCCAGCAGCTTAAGAGACAGGGTCCACGAGCAGTACTTC	CASSLRDRVHEQYF
.	TRBJ2-5	TRBV5-1	few	TGCGCCAGCAGCTTGACAGATACACAAGAGACCCAGTACTTC	CASSLTDTQETQYF
TRBD1	TRBJ2-1	TRBV7-2	.	TGTGCCAGCAGCTTAACCGGGACAGGGGCCTACAATGAGCAGTTCTTC	CASSLTGTGAYNEQFF
TRBD2	TRBJ2-7	TRBV5-5	.	TGTGCCAGCAGCTTGGAACGGCTAGCGGATTACGAGCAGTACTTC	CASSLERLADYEQYF
TRBD1	TRBJ2-7	TRBV11-2	.	TGTGCCAGCAGCCGGACAGGCCTCCGGGGAAGCTCCTACGAGCAGTACTTC	CASSRTGLRGSSYEQYF
TRBD2	TRBJ2-2	TRBV2	.	TGTGCCAGCAGTGAGGGCAGCGGGAGGTTTGCCGGGGAGCTGTTTTTT	CASSEGSGRFAGELFF
.	TRBJ1-1	TRBV7-3	.	TGTGCCAGCAGCTTAAAGGGCGGTGAAGCTTTCTTT	CASSLKGGEAFF
TRBD1	TRBJ2-3	TRBV20-1	.	TGCAGTGCTTACGGACAGGGCCAAAACACAGATACGCAGTATTTT	CSAYGQGQNTDTQYF
TRBD2	TRBJ2-4	TRBV6-6	few	TGTGTCAGCAGGCCTCCCGGGACTAGCGCGCCTGGCATTCAGTACTTC	CVSRPPGTSAPGIQYF
.	TRBJ2-3	TRBV9	.	TGTGCCAGCAACATTGGTGGGCAAGATACGCAGTATTTT	CASNIGGQDTQYF
.	TRBJ2-7	TRBV28	many	TGTGCCAGCAGTCTCAGGACCTACGAGCAGTACTTC	CASSLRTYEQYF
TRBD2	TRBJ2-1	TRBV12-3/TRBV12-4	.	TGTGCCAGCAAGTTATCGACTAGCGGAGGCTCCTACAATGAGCAGTTCTTC	CASKLSTSGGSYNEQFF
.	TRBJ2-7	TRBV7-9	.	TGTGCCAGCAGCCCGAGACAGTTCTACGAGCAGTACTTC	CASSPRQFYEQYF
TRBD1	TRBJ2-7	TRBV5-1	many	TGCGCCAGCAGCCAACCCTCCGGGACAGCCGTCTCCTACGAGCAGTACTTC	CASSQPSGTAVSYEQYF
TRBD1	TRBJ1-2	TRBV6-5	.	TGTGCCAGCAGTTACTCGAGGCGGGAGGGGGCGGACTATGGCTACACCTTC	CASSYSRREGADYGYTF
.	TRBJ1-2	TRBV6-6	.	TGTGCCAGCGGTTACAACCGGGTGAATGGCTACACCTTC	CASGYNRVNGYTF
.	TRBJ2-2	TRBV2	.	TGTGCCAGCAGGGAGGACGCGAACACCGGGGAGCTGTTTTTT	CASREDANTGELFF
TRBD1	TRBJ2-7	TRBV9	.	TGTGCCAGCAGTGAAACCGGGACAGGGGTTCACGAGCAGTACTTC	CASSETGTGVHEQYF
.	TRBJ2-7	TRBV28	.	TGTGCCAGCAGTTCACTAGTGGAGGTCTCCTACGAGCAGTACTTC	CASSSLVEVSYEQYF
.	TRBJ2-5	TRBV6-1	.	TGTGCCAGCAGTGCAGGCCGAGAGACCCAGTACTTC	CASSAGRETQYF
TRBD1	TRBJ2-7	TRBV24-1	.	TGTGCCACCAGTGATTCTGGGACAGGGACATACAATGAGCAGTACTTC	CATSDSGTGTYNEQYF